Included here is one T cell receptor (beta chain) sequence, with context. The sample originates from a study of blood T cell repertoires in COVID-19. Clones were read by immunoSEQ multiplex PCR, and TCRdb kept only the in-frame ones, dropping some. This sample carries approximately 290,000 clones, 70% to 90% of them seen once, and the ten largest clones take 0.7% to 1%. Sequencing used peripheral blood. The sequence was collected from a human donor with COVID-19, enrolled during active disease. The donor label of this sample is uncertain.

CDR3 in DNA: TGTGCCAGCAGCCTCGGGACAGGCCCTACCTACGAGCAGTACTTC. Translated: CASSLGTGPTYEQYF. The chain is built from TRBV7-2 and TRBJ2-7, with 8 nucleotides matching TRBD1. Germline trimming cut 5 bases from V and 2 bases from J; bases unmatched to any gene: 8. Germline CDR1 is SGHTA and CDR2 is FQGNSA. CDR3 length: 15 amino acids. Based on the CDR3 plus reference TRBV7-2 and TRBJ2-7, the full variable domain is GAGVSQSPSNKVTEKGKDVELRCDPISGHTALYWYRQSLGQGLEFLIYFQGNSAPDKSGLPSDRFSAERTGGSVSTLTIQRTQQEDSAVYLCASSLGTGPTYEQYFGPGTRLTVT.